The clone carrying this TCR beta chain has just one count. The antigen remains unidentified. This entry is derived from a study of regulatory and conventional T cells in RAG deficiency. The ends lost 3 bases at V and 0 bases at J; junction bases unmatched: 9. CDR3 length equals 17 residues. Regulatory T cells were sorted from blood as CD4+ CD25-high CD127-low cells. The study's findings and limits: Other subsets showed about 10-fold reductions, but Treg unique TCR beta sequences fell approximately 90-fold in these patients. Omenn patients showed >75% Treg-Tconv overlap and shorter CDR3 lengths.

The method was immunoSEQ multiplex PCR; TCRdb's version includes in-frame clones alone and lacks a portion of them. In the table there are about 30,000 clones, around 90% of which are singletons. These data were also filed under a second study, of regulatory T cells. In that study: The PCR used 52 TRBV and 13 TRBJ primers. Skewed V and J usage and few unique V-J pairs marked patient repertoires, most in Tregs.

The chain recombines TRBV23-1 with TRBJ2-7; 9 nucleotides match TRBD1. TRBV23-1 is identified as an open reading frame with a role that is uncertain. Sequences were obtained from Tregs sorted from blood. The clonotype originates from a human donor in good health. The chain's CDR3 is CASSHRRQGVYSYEQYF. CDR3 DNA: TGCGCCAGCAGTCATCGTCGACAGGGGGTTTACTCCTACGAGCAGTACTTC.